Below are 11 T cell receptor beta chains sequenced from a single sample in a study of blood T cell repertoires in COVID-19. Assay: immunoSEQ multiplex PCR; the TCRdb copy retains only in-frame clones and omits some. Here the sample spans 110,000 to 150,000 clones, around 81% being singletons. The sequencing input was peripheral blood. Receptors originate from a human donor in a cohort sampled during active COVID-19.

The CDR3 DNA reads TGTGCCAGCAGTTACTCGATAACGGCAAATCTGAGGGCCTATCAGCCCCAGCATTTT. It codes for CASSYSITANLRAYQPQHF. The J gene is TRBJ1-5, the V gene TRBV6-2 or TRBV6-3; no reliable D call. The germline gives CDR1 MNHEY, CDR2 SVGEGT. This CDR3 is 19 amino acids long. With 0 bases removed from V and 5 bases from J, the gap between germline ends came to 23 bases.

The rearrangement uses TRBV5-1 and TRBJ2-7, with D possibly matching TRBD2 (6 bases). Trimming took off 8 bases at V and 5 bases at J, with 20 bases between the two ends. Looked up from germline, CDR1 is SGHRS and CDR2 is YFSETQ. This CDR3 is built from 14 residues. In nucleotides, the CDR3 is TGCGCCAGTGGGTGGGGGGACCCCGGGAACGAGCAGTACTTC. This translates into CASGWGDPGNEQYF. Together with reference TRBV5-1 and TRBJ2-7, the CDR3 gives the full variable domain: KAGVTQTPRYLIKTRGQQVTLSCSPISGHRSVSWYQQTPGQGLQFLFEYFSETQRNKGNFPGRFSGRQFSNSRSEMNVSTLELGDSALYLCASGWGDPGNEQYFGPGTRLTVT.

The chain couples TRBV10-3 to TRBJ1-4; 7 bases agree with TRBD1. The germline CDR1 and CDR2 sequences are ENHRY and SYGVKD. The CDR3 has 15 residues. Trimming cost V 4 bases and J 5 bases; bases outside gene matches: 7. In DNA, the CDR3 is TGTGCCATCAGTGCCACGACAGGGCCAAATGAAAAACTGTTTTTT. This translates into CAISATTGPNEKLFF.

V gene TRBV19 combines with J gene TRBJ2-5, with TRBD1 identical over 7 bases. The CDR3 sequence is 17 residues long. CDR1 is LNHDA, CDR2 SQIVND, per germline (reference sequence). The ends lost 2 bases at V and 0 bases at J; junction bases unmatched: 9. The CDR3 here is CASSIRGQRNNQETQYF. Here the CDR3 DNA reads TGTGCCAGTAGTATAAGGGGGCAGCGGAACAACCAAGAGACCCAGTACTTC. Using reference TRBV19 and TRBJ2-5 for the parts outside the CDR3, the full variable domain is DGGITQSPKYLFRKEGQNVTLSCEQNLNHDAMYWYRQDPGQGLRLIYYSQIVNDFQKGDIAEGYSVSREKKESFPLTVTSAQKNPTAFYLCASSIRGQRNNQETQYFGPGTRLLVL.

The chain has TRBV6-6 and TRBJ1-1; maybe TRBD1 (5 bases). The length of the CDR3 is 13 residues. V was pared by 5 bases and J by 1 base, with 8 bases between. In germline, CDR1 is MNHNY, CDR2 SVGAGI (reference sequence). CDR3 sequence: CASSSTGNTEAFF. As DNA, the CDR3 is TGTGCCAGCAGTAGTACAGGGAACACTGAAGCTTTCTTT.

V gene TRBV5-4 combines with J gene TRBJ2-1, with 8 bases identical to TRBD2. This CDR3 spans 16 amino acids. Trimming cost V 0 bases and J 0 bases; bases outside gene matches: 2. CDR1 and CDR2 (germline): SGHNT, YYREEE (reference sequence). Here the CDR3 reads CASSLAGGNSYNEQFF. The DNA of the CDR3 is TGTGCCAGCAGCTTGGCGGGGGGGAACTCCTACAATGAGCAGTTCTTC.

In its sample, this clone was seen a few times. This chain uses TRBV19 with TRBJ2-7; TRBD1 aligns across 7 bases. The V gene end was trimmed by 7 bases and the J gene end by 4 bases; junction bases not matched to a gene: 4. This CDR3 is built from 12 residues. The germline gives CDR1 LNHDA, CDR2 SQIVND (reference sequence). CDR3 residues: CASTGTEYEQYF. The CDR3 bases are TGTGCCAGTACCGGGACAGAATACGAGCAGTACTTC. The whole variable domain, filled in from reference TRBV19 and TRBJ2-7, reads DGGITQSPKYLFRKEGQNVTLSCEQNLNHDAMYWYRQDPGQGLRLIYYSQIVNDFQKGDIAEGYSVSREKKESFPLTVTSAQKNPTAFYLCASTGTEYEQYFGPGTRLTVT.

This clone occurred a few times. CDR3 amino acids: CASSFLLEYEQYF. CDR3 sequence (DNA): TGCGCCAGCAGCTTTCTCCTAGAGTACGAGCAGTACTTC. The chain links TRBV5-1 to TRBJ2-7; no reliable D call. CDR3 length equals 13 residues. CDR1 is SGHRS, CDR2 YFSETQ, per germline. With 2 bases removed from V and 4 bases from J, the gap between germline ends came to 10 bases.

The chain is built from TRBV7-9 and TRBJ1-6; D gene ambiguous. CDR3 length equals 15 residues. V was pared by 1 base and J by 6 bases, with 10 bases between. Germline V gene data show CDR1 as SEHNR and CDR2 as FQNEAQ (reference sequence). The CDR3 DNA reads TGTGCCAGCAGCTTAGGAGGGCAGGCTAATTCACCCCTCCACTTT. It yields the protein CASSLGGQANSPLHF.

The rearrangement uses TRBV5-4 and TRBJ1-3, with D unclear. The CDR3 runs 15 residues. V shed 3 bases and J shed 0 bases, with 10 bases lying between them. Germline V gene sequence: CDR1 SGHNT, CDR2 YYREEE (reference sequence). In DNA form, the CDR3 reads TGTGCCAGCAGCTCGAAACAAGACTCTGGAAACACCATATATTTT. Translated: CASSSKQDSGNTIYF.

This chain connects TRBV7-2 to TRBJ2-5; D may be TRBD2 (5 bases). Looked up from germline, CDR1 is SGHTA and CDR2 is FQGNSA. With 7 bases removed from V and 5 bases from J, the gap between germline ends came to 17 bases. CDR3 length equals 14 residues. The CDR3 nucleotides read TGTGCCAGCACGTTGGTCCCCGGGGTGGAGACCCAGTACTTC. It translates to CASTLVPGVETQYF.